What follows are 27 T cell receptor beta chains derived from one specimen sequenced in a study of radiation and T cells in renal cell carcinoma. The data were produced by immunoSEQ multiplex PCR, yet TCRdb's version contains in-frame clones alone and is incomplete. The repertoire includes roughly 120,000 clones, roughly 80% of them detected once, and less than 3.5% sits in the top ten. The time point here: baseline pretreatment blood. Stated treatment: 15 Gy SBRT to primary tumor, nephrectomy 4 weeks later. This sample comprised blood, obtained from a patient whose treatment included radiotherapy and nephrectomy. The receptors derive from a woman between 55 and 75 years old with renal cell carcinoma.

V usage is TRBV15 and J usage is TRBJ1-4, with D unclear. Trimming shortened V by 0 bases and J by 0 bases, and 8 bases separated the two germline ends. Germline assignment: CDR1 LNHNV and CDR2 YYDKDF (reference sequence). The CDR3 totals 16 residues. The DNA of the CDR3 is TGTGCCACCAGCAGAGATCTAAGATCAACTAATGAAAAACTGTTTTTT. It yields the protein CATSRDLRSTNEKLFF. Full variable domain (missing parts from reference TRBV15 and TRBJ1-4): DAMVIQNPRYQVTQFGKPVTLSCSQTLNHNVMYWYQQKSSQAPKLLFHYYDKDFNNEADTPDNFQSRRPNTSFCFLDIRSPGLGDTAMYLCATSRDLRSTNEKLFFGSGTQLSVL.

V is TRBV7-2 and J is TRBJ2-7; 7 bases align to TRBD2. CDR1 and CDR2 (germline): SGHTA, FQGNSA. V was pared by 1 base and J by 4 bases, with 7 bases of the junction left unmatched. The CDR3 covers 15 residues. CDR3 DNA sequence: TGTGCCAGCAGCTTAGGGGGCGGGAGTGCGTACGAGCAGTACTTC. Its protein product is CASSLGGGSAYEQYF.

There are a few counts of this clone. The chain links TRBV18 to TRBJ1-5; D may be TRBD1 (6 bases). Germline V CDR1 and CDR2: KGHSH, LQKENI. Trimming took off 3 bases at V and 3 bases at J, with 9 bases between the two ends. This CDR3 contains 14 residues. The CDR3 reads CASSPDRINQPQHF. The CDR3 nucleotides are TGTGCCAGCTCACCCGACAGGATCAATCAGCCCCAGCATTTT.

The chain joins TRBV28 to TRBJ1-1; D unclear. The CDR3 is 15 amino acids. Germline assignment: CDR1 MDHEN and CDR2 SYDVKM. Trimming removed 2 bases at V and 4 bases at J, with 14 bases between. Here the CDR3 DNA reads TGTGCCAGCAGTTTAATCGGGGTAGGACGCACTGAAGCTTTCTTT. It translates to CASSLIGVGRTEAFF.

The chain joins TRBV5-1 to TRBJ1-1, with 8 bases lining up with TRBD1. Germline trimming cut 3 bases from V and 4 bases from J; bases unmatched to any gene: 5. This CDR3 comprises 14 residues. Germline lookup yields CDR1 SGHRS and CDR2 YFSETQ. CDR3 residues: CASSWRTGTTEAFF. CDR3 coding DNA: TGCGCCAGCAGCTGGAGGACAGGGACCACTGAAGCTTTCTTT.

This clone turned up a few times. The J gene is TRBJ1-1, the V gene TRBV9; D uncertain. The germline V gene has CDR1 SGDLS and CDR2 YYNGEE. The V end was cut by 3 bases, the J end by 8 bases, with 17 bases between. There are 14 residues in the CDR3. CDR3 bases: TGTGCCAGCAGCGCGTCGATGGGGATGGGGGAAGCTTTCTTT. This sequence encodes CASSASMGMGEAFF.

The chain carries TRBV11-2 and TRBJ2-7; either TRBD1 or TRBD2 may supply D (6 bases each). Germline V gene lookup returns CDR1 SGHAT and CDR2 FQNNGV. The CDR3 spans 15 residues. V was clipped by 0 bases and J by 3 bases, with 12 bases between them. The CDR3: CASSLEGGPLYEQYF. CDR3 nucleotide sequence: TGTGCCAGCAGCTTAGAGGGGGGCCCCCTCTACGAGCAGTACTTC.

V and J are TRBV7-9 and TRBJ1-4, with a weak D call TRBD1 (6 bases). Germline V CDR1 and CDR2: SEHNR, FQNEAQ (reference sequence). V gave up 6 bases and J gave up 3 bases, with 11 bases separating them. This CDR3 comprises 14 residues. CDR3 sequence reads: CASRLTGSNEKLFF. CDR3 bases: TGTGCCAGCAGACTAACAGGGTCTAATGAAAAACTGTTTTTT.

The rearrangement joins TRBV7-9 to TRBJ1-1; D not resolved. The germline V gene encodes CDR1 SEHNR and CDR2 FQNEAQ (reference sequence). This CDR3 comprises 15 residues. V was pared by 3 bases and J by 4 bases, with 15 bases between. The CDR3 DNA follows: TGTGCCAGCAGCTTGTTTCGGGGTCCGGTCACTGAAGCTTTCTTT. Translating gives CASSLFRGPVTEAFF.

V is TRBV5-1 and J is TRBJ2-7, with TRBD1 as a possible D gene (5 bases). The V gene lost 4 bases and the J gene lost 3 bases, with 8 bases spanning the gap. The CDR3 length is 12 residues. The germline CDR1 and CDR2 sequences are SGHRS and YFSETQ. DNA of the CDR3: TGCGCCAGCAGCCAAGACAGCTACGAGCAGTACTTC. Its translation: CASSQDSYEQYF.

J is TRBJ2-6 and V is TRBV5-1; 8 positions match TRBD1. J gave up 6 bases and V 1 base, and 3 bases lay outside the gene matches. Germline assignment: CDR1 SGHRS and CDR2 YFSETQ. The CDR3 is 15 amino acids. The CDR3 region is CASSLTQGEANVLTF. The DNA of the CDR3 is TGCGCCAGCAGCTTGACACAGGGGGAGGCCAACGTCCTGACTTTC.

This clone was detected a few times. The CDR3 DNA reads as TGTGCCACCACCCCGGGACTAGCAGATACGCAGTATTTT. Its protein is CATTPGLADTQYF. The chain joins TRBV15 to TRBJ2-3; TRBD2 matches 8 bases. Trimming cost V 7 bases and J 4 bases; bases outside gene matches: 4. Germline V CDR1 and CDR2: LNHNV, YYDKDF (reference sequence). The CDR3 consists of 13 residues. Combining the CDR3 with reference TRBV15 and TRBJ2-3 gives the whole variable domain DAMVIQNPRYQVTQFGKPVTLSCSQTLNHNVMYWYQQKSSQAPKLLFHYYDKDFNNEADTPDNFQSRRPNTSFCFLDIRSPGLGDTAMYLCATTPGLADTQYFGPGTRLTVL.

The chain carries TRBV6-1 and TRBJ2-1; the D is unclear. Germline loops: CDR1 MNHNS, CDR2 SASEGT. V lost 8 bases and J 3 bases, leaving 11 bases between the germline ends. The CDR3 is 13 residues long. In DNA, the CDR3 is TGTGCCAGCCGTCCCACGGGCTACAATGAGCAGTTCTTC. Its protein is CASRPTGYNEQFF.

This chain links TRBV7-2 with TRBJ2-7; 12 nucleotides agree with TRBD2. V gave up 2 bases and J gave up 2 bases; unmatched junction bases: 1. Germline CDR1 is SGHTA and CDR2 is FQGNSA. The length of the CDR3 is 15 residues. For the CDR3, the DNA is TGTGCCAGCAGCTTAAGACTAGCGGGAGCCTACGAGCAGTACTTC. Its protein is CASSLRLAGAYEQYF. Looking up the rest from reference TRBV7-2 and TRBJ2-7 gives the full variable domain: GAGVSQSPSNKVTEKGKDVELRCDPISGHTALYWYRQSLGQGLEFLIYFQGNSAPDKSGLPSDRFSAERTGGSVSTLTIQRTQQEDSAVYLCASSLRLAGAYEQYFGPGTRLTVT.

The chain has TRBV2 and TRBJ1-4; D call uncertain. The CDR3 has 15 amino acids. CDR1 and CDR2 (germline): SNHLY, FYNNEI. V was trimmed by 5 bases and J by 8 bases, leaving 18 bases between them. Here the CDR3 DNA reads TGTGCCAGCAGTTTCCTCGCAGGTGGGAGGGAAAAACTGTTTTTT. Translated, it gives CASSFLAGGREKLFF.

The rearrangement links TRBV4-1 to TRBJ2-1; D is unclear. V was pared by 0 bases and J by 10 bases, with 10 bases between. This CDR3 region has 13 residues. Germline values: CDR1 MGHRA, CDR2 YSYEKL. CDR3 DNA: TGCGCCAGCAGCCAAGATTCTGAGCCCGAGCAGTTCTTC. This translates into CASSQDSEPEQFF.

This chain's CDR3 is CASSETGSIAGELFF. The CDR3 nucleotides read TGTGCCAGCAGTGAAACAGGGTCAATCGCCGGGGAGCTGTTTTTT. The chain carries TRBV6-1 and TRBJ2-2, with TRBD1 as a possible D gene (6 bases). V gave up 2 bases and J gave up 6 bases, with 13 bases separating them. The CDR3 contains 15 residues. Germline V gives CDR1 MNHNS, CDR2 SASEGT.

The genes are TRBV6-1 and TRBJ2-2, with a weak D call TRBD2 (6 bases). This CDR3 comprises 13 residues. Trimming removed 8 bases from V and 5 bases from J, with 12 bases in between. Germline V gene sequence: CDR1 MNHNS, CDR2 SASEGT. The CDR3 DNA reads TGTGCCAGCCTAGGGAGGCGGACCGGGGAGCTGTTTTTT. This codes for CASLGRRTGELFF.

The chain carries TRBV5-8 and TRBJ1-1, with D unclear. Germline values: CDR1 SGHTS, CDR2 YDEGEE. V lost 4 bases and J lost 4, with 14 bases in between. CDR3 length: 14 amino acids. In nucleotides, the CDR3 is TGTGCCAGCAGCCCCGGGTGGCTCACCACTGAAGCTTTCTTT. This translates into CASSPGWLTTEAFF.

V gene TRBV2 combines with J gene TRBJ1-2; D may be TRBD1 (6 bases). Germline V gene sequence: CDR1 SNHLY, CDR2 FYNNEI. Trimming left V 7 bases short and J 8 bases short, with 14 bases between. The CDR3 sequence is 12 residues long. CDR3 coding DNA: TGTGCCAGCATCCAGGGGTGGAGCGGCTACACCTTC. It yields the protein CASIQGWSGYTF.

The genes are TRBV5-1 and TRBJ1-1; tentative D call: TRBD1 (5 bases). The germline gives CDR1 SGHRS, CDR2 YFSETQ. This CDR3 is 14 amino acids long. V lost 1 base and J lost 1, with 8 bases in between. For the CDR3, the DNA is TGCGCCAGCAGCTTGTCGGGGCGGAACACTGAAGCTTTCTTT. Its protein is CASSLSGRNTEAFF.

J is TRBJ1-5 and V is TRBV27, with no clear D. Trimming left V 5 bases short and J 4 bases short, with 12 bases between. Germline V gene lookup returns CDR1 MNHEY and CDR2 SMNVEV (reference sequence). CDR3 size: 14 residues. The CDR3 sequence is CASSVDGRNQPQHF. In DNA form, the CDR3 reads TGTGCCAGCAGTGTGGACGGAAGAAATCAGCCCCAGCATTTT.

The rearrangement uses TRBV27 and TRBJ2-7; 9 bases agree with TRBD1. From germline, CDR1 is MNHEY and CDR2 SMNVEV (reference sequence). Trimming at V came to 6 bases and at J to 7 bases, leaving 7 bases not matched to a gene. This CDR3 spans 13 amino acids. The CDR3 nucleotides read TGTGCCAGCAGCAACTTACAGGGGGCAGAGCAGTACTTC. This translates into CASSNLQGAEQYF.

V usage is TRBV27 and J usage is TRBJ2-7; 7 nucleotides align to TRBD1. V was clipped by 4 bases and J by 5 bases; unmatched bases: 5. Germline V gene data show CDR1 as MNHEY and CDR2 as SMNVEV (reference sequence). The CDR3 runs to 13 residues. The CDR3 sequence: CASSSTGSHEQYF. The CDR3 coding sequence is TGTGCCAGCAGTTCGACAGGGTCACACGAGCAGTACTTC.

The chain recombines TRBV5-6 with TRBJ2-5, with D tentatively TRBD2 (6 bases). CDR3 length: 16 amino acids. The V and J ends lost 2 bases and 3 bases respectively, with 17 bases between them. Germline V gives CDR1 SGHDT, CDR2 YYEEEE. The CDR3 loop reads CASSFVRRDFKETQYF. Written as DNA, the CDR3 is TGTGCCAGCAGCTTCGTGCGCCGGGACTTCAAAGAGACCCAGTACTTC.

The V call is TRBV28, the J call TRBJ2-1; D gene ambiguous. This CDR3 spans 12 amino acids. With 1 base removed from V and 8 bases from J, the gap between germline ends came to 6 bases. Germline V gene lookup returns CDR1 MDHEN and CDR2 SYDVKM. The CDR3 sequence: CASSLFRDEQFF. In DNA form, the CDR3 reads TGTGCCAGCAGTTTATTCCGAGATGAGCAGTTCTTC.

The chain couples TRBV7-9 to TRBJ2-7; no clear D. The CDR3 extends over 15 amino acids. Germline V gives CDR1 SEHNR, CDR2 FQNEAQ (reference sequence). V was cut by 5 bases and J by 3 bases, with 17 bases left in between. The CDR3 protein is CASSIDGNMGYEQYF. CDR3 bases: TGTGCCAGCAGCATCGACGGAAATATGGGCTACGAGCAGTACTTC.